This T cell receptor (beta chain) emerged from a study of cytomegalovirus exposure and HLA in healthy donors. The CDR3 covers 14 residues. Germline CDR1 and CDR2: SGHVS and FNYEAQ. Trimming removed 0 bases from V and 7 bases from J, with 7 bases in between. Healthy bone marrow donors supplied every sample. PCR used 60 Vbeta primers and 13 Jbeta primers. Authors' methods: Unique TCR beta chains totaled some 78 million in a later count, with approximately 11 million of them shared. Sequenced by immunoSEQ multiplex PCR; TCRdb stores in-frame clones only, minus some. The V and J calls and clone size come from that table; D and trimming were worked out from the DNA. Counted here are around 180,000 clones, 84% occurring once; the ten biggest clones make up around 1.2%.

The TCR sequence derives from a girl between 2 and 10 years old in good health and CMV-seropositive. The chain uses TRBV7-6 and TRBJ1-6, with unresolved D. The source material was PBMCs. The CDR3 protein is CASSLARLNSPLHF. CDR3 coding DNA: TGTGCCAGCAGCTTAGCGCGGCTGAATTCACCCCTCCACTTT.